The following is a T cell receptor beta chain sequence with its context. With V trimmed by 3 bases and J by 2 bases, 10 bases remained unmatched. The CDR3 has 18 residues. CDR1 and CDR2 from the germline V gene are LGHDT and YNNKEL (reference sequence). These data are taken from a study of blood T cell repertoires in COVID-19. Study information: The analysed material was cDNA or gDNA that came from T cells, B-cell-depleted T cells, or PBMCs.

Clones were read by immunoSEQ multiplex PCR, and TCRdb kept only the in-frame ones, dropping some. In the table there are tens of thousands of clones, approximately 88% of which are singletons. Patients of the Seattle cohort, enrolled during active infection, were followed longitudinally. The sequencing input was peripheral blood. This sequence joins TRBV3-1 (or the pseudogene TRBV3-2) and TRBJ2-5; 12 bases agree with TRBD2. This TCR was sampled from a woman aged 60 to 75 with COVID-19, enrolled during active disease. In DNA form, the CDR3 reads TGTGCCAGCAGCCAGGCCACCTCCGGACTAGCGGGACAAGAGACCCAGTACTTC. Translation gives CASSQATSGLAGQETQYF.